What follows is one TCR beta chain and its context. Its antigen has not been determined. It has no much larger one-base neighbor in the sample; base qualities were not kept. The data are from a study of CD8 T cells in Susac syndrome (dated by TCRdb to between 2018 and 2021). Study-level background: Of the Susac syndrome patients who were sequenced, about 6 had clinically active disease and fewer than ten were in clinical remission. The study used repertoire sequencing to test whether antigen drove CD8+ T cell activation and differentiation in Susac syndrome. At blood withdrawal, Susac syndrome patients were either therapy-naive, taking corticosteroids (in some cases with IVIg as well), or taking IVIg alone. What the work shows at the level of the full study, not this receptor alone: In patients with Susac syndrome, the CD4+ T cell repertoire showed no detectable clonal expansion. The number of individuals in the TCR sequencing and HLA analysis was recognized as being relatively small.

High-throughput TCR beta sequencing profiled peripheral blood CD8+ and CD4+ T cells from healthy donors, Susac syndrome patients and multiple sclerosis patients. Susac syndrome patients met recently defined diagnostic criteria for definite or probable disease. Bulk CD8+ and CD4+ T cells were purified by magnetic negative isolation, while CD8+ TEMRA cells were enriched using FACS. Blood was collected in EDTA tubes and processed within 24 hours, with PBMCs isolated through density gradient centrifugation. PBMCs destined for TCR sequencing were cryopreserved in liquid nitrogen and later thawed in a 37 °C water bath. The sorted or isolated CD4+, CD8+ and CD8+ TEMRA cells reached a purity of at least 90%. RNA was extracted using the RNeasy kit, and about 0.45 to 1 microgram was reverse transcribed with random hexamers. TCR beta CDR3 regions were amplified with the immunoSEQ multiplex PCR assay covering 54 Vbeta and 13 Jbeta segments. To correct PCR amplification bias, a synthetic template baseline was used for both primer optimization and computational correction. Concerning the study's data processing: Reads were annotated to V, D and J genes per IMGT and analyzed with immunoSEQ Analyzer, keeping only productive sequences. Clonality was computed as one minus Shannon entropy normalized by log2 of the number of productive unique sequences. For each patient and control, public and private clones were evaluated among the 100 most prevalent clones. Clones were defined as Susac-specific when absent from the healthy and MS cohorts, from approximately 970 published viral clones and from other ImmuneACCESS disease sequences. TCRdb reanalyzed the raw reads on its own, using fastp at Q25 for trimming and MiXCR for clone calling, and kept in-frame beta chains. For every CDR3 protein sequence, its rows merge into one entry that carries the most common genes and DNA. TCRdb assigned the V and J calls; the authors' analysis was not used. Counted in this sample were about 140,000 distinct CDR3 sequences; nearly 97% of them appeared once. In total, the top ten clones hold around 0.08% of the sample.

V is shortened by 5 bases, J by 2 bases, and the region joining them spans 14 bases. From its cysteine to its phenylalanine, the CDR3 spans 15 amino acids. The entry retains the CDR3 DNA only, 45 bases that are in frame from base 1. For CDR1 and CDR2, the germline V gene (reference sequence) lists SEHNR and FQNEAQ. This clonotype originated in a human donor with Susac syndrome. Specimen: CD4+ T cells from PBMCs. This sequence uses TRBV7-9 and TRBJ2-3, with the D gene too uncertain to name. The DNA sequence reads TGTGCCAGCAGCCGCTCCGAGACACTCACAGATACGCAGTATTTT. Its protein reads: CASSRSETLTDTQYF.